These 8 T cell receptor beta chains came from one sample sequenced in a study of T cells in narcolepsy (dated by TCRdb to 2016 to 2018). The method behind the library was the immunoSEQ multiplex PCR assay. This immuneACCESS table, as held by TCRdb, lists in-frame sequences with V and J called but not all clones. Of the missing ones, under half trace to an unresolved V gene in checked studies; the others have no known cause. The sample yields around 39,000 clones; about 85% were counted once. The ten largest make up 1.6% of the sample. What was sequenced was CD45RA- memory CD4+ T cells from PBMCs. Sample cell subset or site, as interpreted from the label and publication: memory T cells sorted ex vivo from peripheral blood. These receptor sequences come from a human donor with narcolepsy.

The chain recombines TRBV28 with TRBJ1-2; TRBD1 might be the D (6 bases). Germline loops: CDR1 MDHEN, CDR2 SYDVKM. V gave up 2 bases and J gave up 3 bases, with 10 bases separating them. The length of the CDR3 is 14 residues. The CDR3 DNA reads TGTGCCAGCAGTTTACCGGGGGCAGACTATGGCTACACCTTC. This encodes CASSLPGADYGYTF.

The J gene is TRBJ1-2, the V gene TRBV6-5; D gene ambiguous. V lost 6 bases and J 10 bases, leaving 18 bases between the germline ends. Germline V gene sequence: CDR1 MNHEY, CDR2 SVGAGI. The CDR3 has 13 amino acids. The CDR3 region has the DNA TGTGCCAGCAGCCTTGTACCCTCGATCGACTACACCTTC. This sequence encodes CASSLVPSIDYTF.

The chain combines TRBV6-6 with TRBJ1-6; weak D call: TRBD1 (5 bases). V shed 4 bases and J shed 9 bases, with 13 bases lying between them. CDR1 and CDR2 from the germline V gene are MNHNY and SVGAGI (reference sequence). CDR3 size: 14 residues. CDR3 in amino acids: CASSLQEFGSPLHF. The CDR3 DNA reads as TGTGCCAGCAGTTTACAGGAGTTCGGTTCACCCCTCCACTTT.

The chain combines TRBV11-2 with TRBJ1-2; no definite D call. In germline, CDR1 is SGHAT, CDR2 FQNNGV. The V gene lost 5 bases and the J gene lost 2 bases, with 12 bases spanning the gap. CDR3 size: 14 residues. The CDR3 DNA sequence: TGTGCCAGCAGCCAAACTGACGGGAACTATGGCTACACCTTC. The encoded protein is CASSQTDGNYGYTF.

The genes are TRBV11-2 and TRBJ1-2, with 7 bases identical to TRBD1. The CDR3 is 14 amino acids. Germline V gives CDR1 SGHAT, CDR2 FQNNGV. The V and J ends lost 7 bases and 13 bases, in that order; junction bases with no gene match: 18. DNA for the CDR3: TGTGCCAGCAACCAATCCCCCTCACAGGGGCTCGCCACCTTC. It translates to CASNQSPSQGLATF.

This chain links TRBV10-3 with TRBJ2-7; 7 positions agree with TRBD2. Unmatched junction bases numbered 13, after V lost 7 bases and J lost 7 bases. Germline CDR1 and CDR2: ENHRY and SYGVKD. The CDR3 covers 14 residues. CDR3 DNA: TGTGCCATCAAGGGTGGGTTAACAGCGGGAGAGCAGTACTTC. Translation gives CAIKGGLTAGEQYF.

The table lists this clone with a few counts. This rearrangement joins TRBV19 to TRBJ1-5, with TRBD1 matching over 8 bases. With V trimmed by 6 bases and J by 4 bases, 5 bases remained unmatched. The CDR3 loop spans 14 amino acids. Germline V CDR1 and CDR2: LNHDA, SQIVND (reference sequence). This CDR3 is CASRKGQVNQPQHF. In DNA form, the CDR3 reads TGTGCCAGTAGAAAGGGACAGGTTAATCAGCCCCAGCATTTT.

The chain uses TRBV7-2 and TRBJ2-2; perhaps TRBD1 as D (5 bases). Germline V gives CDR1 SGHTA, CDR2 FQGNSA. The CDR3 runs 13 residues. V was clipped by 4 bases and J by 4 bases, with 7 bases between them. CDR3 sequence reads: CASSSRVTGELFF. CDR3 coding DNA: TGTGCCAGCAGCTCCAGGGTCACCGGGGAGCTGTTTTTT. The complete variable domain, with remaining parts taken from reference TRBV7-2 and TRBJ2-2, reads GAGVSQSPSNKVTEKGKDVELRCDPISGHTALYWYRQSLGQGLEFLIYFQGNSAPDKSGLPSDRFSAERTGGSVSTLTIQRTQQEDSAVYLCASSSRVTGELFFGEGSRLTVL.